Listed here are 13 T cell receptor beta chains from one sample, sequenced in a study of cytomegalovirus exposure and HLA in healthy donors (dated by TCRdb to 2017 to 2019). The library was made by the immunoSEQ multiplex PCR assay. TCRdb mirrors the immuneACCESS table, restricted to in-frame sequences. Some clones are absent from its copies; in checked studies, under half trace to an unresolved V gene, and the reason for the others is unknown. The sample table shows approximately 120,000 clones, and about 90% are seen once. The ten largest make up 2% to 2.5% of the sample. Sequencing was carried out using PBMCs. Receptors originate from a woman aged 18 to 35 in good health and CMV-seronegative.

The chain recombines TRBV30 with TRBJ2-1, with 7 nucleotides matching TRBD1. V lost 6 bases to trimming and J lost 7 bases; unmatched junction nucleotides: 9. From germline, CDR1 is GTSNPN and CDR2 SVGIG (reference sequence). The CDR3 covers 13 residues. The CDR3, as DNA: TGTGCCTGTTTTGTGGGACAGAATAATGAGCAGTTCTTC. Translated: CACFVGQNNEQFF.

The chain employs TRBV15 and TRBJ2-6, with D uncertain. Germline CDR1 LNHNV, CDR2 YYDKDF (reference sequence). Trimming cost V 0 bases and J 4 bases, with 7 bases left between them. The CDR3 runs 15 residues. The CDR3 DNA is TGTGCCACCAGCAGAGAAGCGTCGGGGGCCAACGTCCTGACTTTC. Residues: CATSREASGANVLTF.

The gene calls are TRBV7-9 and TRBJ2-7; D unclear. Germline values: CDR1 SEHNR, CDR2 FQNEAQ (reference sequence). V was clipped by 3 bases and J by 3 bases, with 18 bases between them. The CDR3 runs 16 residues. The CDR3 sequence: CASSFPKAEKVYEQYF. The CDR3 coding sequence is TGTGCCAGCAGCTTCCCTAAGGCGGAGAAAGTCTACGAGCAGTACTTC.

This chain uses TRBV19 with TRBJ2-7; TRBD2 is a possible D gene (6 bases). CDR1 is LNHDA, CDR2 SQIVND, per germline (reference sequence). Trimming removed 3 bases from V and 0 bases from J, with 15 bases in between. This CDR3 comprises 16 residues. CDR3 protein: CASSIRGRSTSYEQYF. The CDR3 region has the DNA TGTGCCAGTAGTATCCGGGGGAGGTCAACCTCCTACGAGCAGTACTTC.

This chain links TRBV7-8 with TRBJ2-1, with 7 positions matching TRBD1. CDR1 and CDR2 from the germline V gene are SGHVS and FQNEAQ. With V trimmed by 1 base and J by 6 bases, 3 bases remained unmatched. The CDR3 is made up of 14 amino acids. DNA for the CDR3: TGTGCCAGCAGCTTAGGGACAGGCCGCAATGAGCAGTTCTTC. It translates to CASSLGTGRNEQFF.

The J gene is TRBJ2-1, the V gene TRBV7-3; 7 bases fit TRBD2. The CDR3 contains 16 residues. V trimming: 4 bases; J trimming: 3 bases; junction bases outside the gene matches: 9. The V gene's germline CDR1 is SGHTA and CDR2 FQGTGA. Here the CDR3 DNA reads TGTGCCAGCAGCTGGCGCGGGGGAAACAACTACAATGAGCAGTTCTTC. Its protein is CASSWRGGNNYNEQFF.

This clone turned up a few times. Other DNA sequences in this specimen translate into the identical CDR3. The genes are TRBV28 and TRBJ1-2; possible D gene TRBD1, 5 bases. The CDR3 is made up of 12 amino acids. In germline, CDR1 is MDHEN, CDR2 SYDVKM. V lost 2 bases and J 5 bases, leaving 6 bases between the germline ends. The CDR3 sequence is CASSLRGYGYTF. In DNA, the CDR3 is TGTGCCAGCAGTTTACGGGGGTATGGCTACACCTTC.

This chain connects TRBV9 to TRBJ1-5; 8 nucleotides line up with TRBD1. With V trimmed by 3 bases and J by 7 bases, 6 bases remained unmatched. The CDR3 is 14 residues long. Germline CDR1 reads SGDLS; CDR2 reads YYNGEE. The chain's CDR3 is CASSGGTGQQPQHF. The CDR3 bases are TGTGCCAGCAGCGGTGGGACAGGCCAACAGCCCCAGCATTTT.

The chain carries TRBV7-2 and TRBJ2-5; 13 bases are shared with TRBD2. Germline CDR1 reads SGHTA; CDR2 reads FQGNSA. V shed 5 bases and J 5 bases; nucleotides not matched to a gene: 5. This CDR3 is built from 15 residues. The DNA for the CDR3 is TGTGCCAGCAGCCCGGGACTAGCGGGATGGGAGACCCAGTACTTC. Its protein product is CASSPGLAGWETQYF.

The chain recombines TRBV7-6 with TRBJ2-3, with D possibly TRBD2 on 6 matching bases. V lost 3 bases, J lost 0 bases, and 13 bases lay in between. In germline, CDR1 is SGHVS, CDR2 FNYEAQ. CDR3 length: 16 amino acids. Here the CDR3 reads CASSFSVGGSTDTQYF. The CDR3 bases are TGTGCCAGCAGCTTTAGCGTCGGAGGGAGCACAGATACGCAGTATTTT.

This clone was counted a single time. The chain combines TRBV9 with TRBJ1-2, with D possibly matching TRBD1 (5 bases). V lost 4 bases and J 6 bases, leaving 13 bases between the germline ends. CDR1 and CDR2 (germline): SGDLS, YYNGEE. The CDR3 consists of 13 residues. For the CDR3, the DNA is TGTGCCAGCAGCCTCTCTGGGGGGAATGGCTACACCTTC. It translates to CASSLSGGNGYTF. The full variable domain, with the rest looked up from reference TRBV9 and TRBJ1-2, is DSGVTQTPKHLITATGQRVTLRCSPRSGDLSVYWYQQSLDQGLQFLIQYYNGEERAKGNILERFSAQQFPDLHSELNLSSLELGDSALYFCASSLSGGNGYTFGSGTRLTVV.

CDR3 in amino acids: CASSPLPQANQPQHF. The CDR3 nucleotides are TGTGCCAGCAGTCCCTTACCCCAGGCAAATCAGCCCCAGCATTTT. This chain connects TRBV27 to TRBJ1-5; D is uncertain. V was pared by 5 bases and J by 4 bases, with 15 bases between. The germline CDR1 and CDR2 sequences are MNHEY and SMNVEV (reference sequence). The CDR3 runs to 15 residues.

This clone was detected once. The gene calls are TRBV30 and TRBJ2-7; tentatively, D is TRBD1 (6 bases). This CDR3 region has 10 residues. Germline V gives CDR1 GTSNPN, CDR2 SVGIG (reference sequence). The V and J ends lost 5 bases and 6 bases respectively, with 8 bases between them. The CDR3, as DNA: TGTGCCTGGGCAGGGGCCGAGCAGTACTTC. It codes for CAWAGAEQYF.